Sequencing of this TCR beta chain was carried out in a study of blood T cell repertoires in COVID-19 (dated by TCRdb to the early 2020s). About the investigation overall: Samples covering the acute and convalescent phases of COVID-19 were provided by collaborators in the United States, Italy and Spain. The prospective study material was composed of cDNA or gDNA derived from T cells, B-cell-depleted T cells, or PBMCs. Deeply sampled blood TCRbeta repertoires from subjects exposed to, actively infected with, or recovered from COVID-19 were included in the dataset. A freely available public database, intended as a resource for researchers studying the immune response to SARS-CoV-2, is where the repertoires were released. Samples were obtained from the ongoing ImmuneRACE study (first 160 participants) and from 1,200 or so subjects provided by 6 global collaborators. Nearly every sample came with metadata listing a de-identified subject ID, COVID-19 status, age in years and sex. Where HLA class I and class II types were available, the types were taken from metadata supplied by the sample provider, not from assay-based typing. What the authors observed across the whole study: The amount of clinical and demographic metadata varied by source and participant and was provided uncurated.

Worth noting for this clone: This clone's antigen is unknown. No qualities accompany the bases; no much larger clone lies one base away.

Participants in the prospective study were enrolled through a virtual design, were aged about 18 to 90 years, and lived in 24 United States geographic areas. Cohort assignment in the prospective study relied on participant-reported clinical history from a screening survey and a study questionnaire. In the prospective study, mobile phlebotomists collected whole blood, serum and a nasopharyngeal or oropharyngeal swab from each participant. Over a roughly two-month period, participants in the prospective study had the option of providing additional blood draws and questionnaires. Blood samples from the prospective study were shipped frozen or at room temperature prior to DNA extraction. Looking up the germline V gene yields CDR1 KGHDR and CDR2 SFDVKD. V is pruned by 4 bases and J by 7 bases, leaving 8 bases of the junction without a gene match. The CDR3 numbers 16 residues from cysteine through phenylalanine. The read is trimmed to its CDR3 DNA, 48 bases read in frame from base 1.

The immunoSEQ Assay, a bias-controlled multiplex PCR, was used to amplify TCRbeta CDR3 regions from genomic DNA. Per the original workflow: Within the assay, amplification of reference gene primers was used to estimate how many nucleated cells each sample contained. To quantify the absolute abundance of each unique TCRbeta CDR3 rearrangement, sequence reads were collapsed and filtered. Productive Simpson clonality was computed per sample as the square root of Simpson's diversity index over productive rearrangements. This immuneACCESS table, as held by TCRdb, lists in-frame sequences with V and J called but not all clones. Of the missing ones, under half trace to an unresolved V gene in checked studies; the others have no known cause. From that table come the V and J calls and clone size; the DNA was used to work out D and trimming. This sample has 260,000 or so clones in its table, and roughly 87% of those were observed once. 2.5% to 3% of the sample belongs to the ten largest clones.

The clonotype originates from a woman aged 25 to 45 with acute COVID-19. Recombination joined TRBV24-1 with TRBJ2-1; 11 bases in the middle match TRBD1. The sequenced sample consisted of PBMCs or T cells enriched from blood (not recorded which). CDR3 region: CATSESGQGGGNEQFF. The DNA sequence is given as TGTGCCACCAGTGAGTCGGGACAGGGGGGTGGGAATGAGCAGTTCTTC.